This is a list of T cell receptor beta chains from one sample in a study of cytomegalovirus exposure and HLA in healthy donors. Some clones are missing from TCRdb's copy, which holds only in-frame ones; the method was immunoSEQ multiplex PCR. The sample gives about 260,000 clones, about nine tenths of which show up once; 2.5% to 3.5% is in the top ten. Sequencing input: PBMCs. These receptor sequences come from a woman aged 30 to 39 in good health and CMV-seronegative. Each CDR3 is given with its conserved first and last residue.

v_call cdr3_aa
TRBV19 CASSFGTSGISEQYF
TRBV4-3 CASSQPTYGLAGGNTDTQYF
TRBV5-4 CAISQDAGTQYF
TRBV7-3 CASSLTPNLAGGMSQYF
TRBV9 CASSVRGASYNEQFF
TRBV4-1 CASSPLLAGGHEQYF
TRBV19 CASRDRAGNQPQHF
TRBV7-6 CASSPEPPGYLLETQYF
TRBV14 CASSQDLPGLYYEQYF
TRBV9 CASSASGVAGSYEQYF
TRBV25-1 CASTPAGADTQYF
TRBV29-1 CSVESGRGQFF
TRBV6-5 CASKPAGGPHGQYF
TRBV9 CASSDGTSGTPYEQYF
TRBV30 CAWEPGGGTEAFF
TRBV29-1 CSVGGLEGQPQHF
TRBV2 CASSVPGYEQYF
TRBV6-7 CASSYRSPTAFNEKLFF
TRBV9 CASAVGDLINYGYTF
TRBV11-3 CASSTQSYNEQFF
TRBV4-1 CASSRVGSYEQYF
TRBV5-4 CASSRTGTILDTQYF
TRBV28 CASSLTGSGTGASGTQYF
TRBV29-1 CSASGQFKETQYF
TRBV29-1 CSVEVGLAGGNSYEQYF
TRBV30 CAWSVQLGDGYTF
TRBV9 CASSVGSGALQETQYF
TRBV28 CASSFSIGQGGGLGYGYTF
TRBV28 CASRSPTYGYTF
TRBV25-1 CASSEYDDRNQPQHF
TRBV28 CASRRAGDGDTGELFF
TRBV30 CAWSVLGQGYRAQYF
TRBV6-5 CASSWTGSVYEQYF
TRBV7-6 CASSPGQGAYTGELFF
TRBV6-6 CASSAGKETQYF
TRBV5-4 CASSLVAGKYNEQFF
TRBV4-1 CASSHTSGHEQFF
TRBV7-2 CASSNRRLSSTDTQYF
TRBV4-2 CASRPSGSPYNEQFF
TRBV28 CASSLAPGELFF
TRBV9 CASSPGQEWMVYNEQFF